Below, 29 T cell receptor beta chains from the same sample are listed, as sequenced in a study of human T cells and chemical hapten exposure. Time point meaning: patch test 1, 2 weeks after DPC sensitization. The sample's treatment: therapeutic diphenylcyclopropenone sensitization with weekly scalp DPC. TCRdb analysed the RACE reads with MiXCR anew, one entry per CDR3 protein. The sample lists about 82,000 distinct CDR3 sequences, around 11% occurring once. The sample was whole blood, taken in connection with sensitization to the hapten diphenylcyclopropenone (DPC). The origin of the receptors is a woman between 45 and 60 years old with alopecia areata. Some clones in this sample may be carry-over from other donors' samples.

The chain couples TRBV7-9 to TRBJ2-3; tentative D call: TRBD2 (5 bases). Germline V gives CDR1 SEHNR, CDR2 FQNEAQ (reference sequence). The length of the CDR3 is 16 residues. The V end lost 1 base, the J end lost 1 base, and 12 bases lay between the germline ends. DNA for the CDR3: TGTGCCAGCAGCTTAGTCGCCGCGGGCCGCACAGATACGCAGTATTTT. Protein sequence: CASSLVAAGRTDTQYF.

Many counts were recorded for this clonotype. This chain joins TRBV25-1 and TRBJ1-4, with a weak D call TRBD1 (6 bases). The CDR3 is 14 residues long. Germline CDR1 MGHDK, CDR2 SYGVNS. V lost 7 bases, J lost 9 bases, and 18 bases lay in between. For the CDR3, the DNA is TGTGCCAGCACTCCACGGACAGAGCCACAAAAACTGTTTTTT. Its protein product is CASTPRTEPQKLFF.

This clonotype was counted ten times or more. The chain employs TRBV9 and TRBJ2-3; D might be TRBD1 (6 bases). The length of the CDR3 is 17 residues. Germline V lookup: CDR1 SGDLS, CDR2 YYNGEE. V was cut by 0 bases and J by 9 bases, with 23 bases left in between. Written as DNA, the CDR3 is TGTGCCAGCAGCGTAGCTAGGGGGACAAGCCATAGAAAGACGCAGTATTTT. It specifies CASSVARGTSHRKTQYF.

This clonotype was counted at least ten times. The V gene is TRBV5-3, the J gene TRBJ1-1, with D tentatively TRBD1 (6 bases). TRBV5-3 is reported as an ORF; its role is uncertain. This CDR3 has 14 residues. V was cut by 4 bases and J by 1 base, with 11 bases left in between. The CDR3: CARSHGQKNTEAFF. The DNA for the CDR3 is TGTGCCAGAAGCCATGGACAGAAGAACACTGAAGCTTTCTTT.

This clonotype was found many times. The CDR3 nucleotides read TGCAGTGCTTTACGACAGGGGGCCAATCAGCCCCAGCATTTT. Its translation: CSALRQGANQPQHF. This chain links TRBV20-1 with TRBJ1-5; TRBD1 aligns across 10 bases. Germline CDR1 reads DFQATT; CDR2 reads SNEGSKA (reference sequence). The CDR3 extends over 14 amino acids. V was clipped by 5 bases and J by 3 bases; unmatched bases: 4.

As concerns this clonotype: This sequence may be a read error, since a much larger clone differs from it by one base. The gene calls are TRBV19 and TRBJ1-4; TRBD1 might be the D (5 bases). The germline V and J ends were trimmed by 6 bases and 8 bases, with 13 bases remaining between them. The germline CDR1 and CDR2 sequences are LNHDA and SQIVND (reference sequence). The CDR3 consists of 13 residues. CDR3 DNA sequence: TGTGCCAGTAGGATCAGGGTCCACGAAAAACTGTTTTTT. This encodes CASRIRVHEKLFF.

In the case of this clonotype: At one end the junction does not follow the germline gene, possibly because of a read error. The chain is built from TRBV5-1 and TRBJ2-1; D remains ambiguous. The CDR3 sequence is 13 residues long. The germline gives CDR1 SGHRS, CDR2 YFSETQ. The CDR3 DNA reads as TGCACCAGCAGCTTCTCAACCTACAATGAGCAGTTCTTC. As protein: CTSSFSTYNEQFF.

This clonotype has only a few counts. The chain recombines TRBV20-1 with TRBJ1-4, with D tentatively TRBD1 (5 bases). CDR3 length: 14 amino acids. CDR1 is DFQATT and CDR2 is SNEGSKA in the germline V gene (reference sequence). Trimming took 5 bases from V and 3 from J, leaving 13 bases between them. CDR3 sequence: CSAHPGKANEKLFF. The CDR3 region has the DNA TGCAGTGCTCATCCAGGGAAAGCTAATGAAAAACTGTTTTTT.

The chain has TRBV5-1 and TRBJ1-2; the match to TRBD1 covers 11 bases. CDR1 is SGHRS, CDR2 YFSETQ, per germline. V shed 5 bases, J shed 4 bases, and the junction held 1 base outside the gene matches. The CDR3 length is 13 residues. Here the CDR3 reads CASSGTGGYGYTF. The CDR3 DNA follows: TGCGCCAGCAGTGGGACAGGGGGCTATGGCTACACCTTC.

V gene TRBV10-3 combines with J gene TRBJ1-1; no clear D gene. From germline, CDR1 is ENHRY and CDR2 SYGVKD. The CDR3 extends over 14 amino acids. V lost 6 bases to trimming and J lost 5 bases, with 16 bases between them. This CDR3 reads CAIRWAVGGTEAFF. The DNA of the CDR3 is TGTGCCATCAGATGGGCGGTAGGAGGAACTGAAGCTTTCTTT.

The chain couples TRBV7-2 to TRBJ2-6; no clear D gene. CDR1 is SGHTA, CDR2 FQGNSA, per germline. V was pared by 0 bases and J by 4 bases, with 7 bases between. CDR3 length equals 15 residues. For the CDR3, the DNA is TGTGCCAGCAGCTTAGCGGTAATCGGGGCCAACGTCCTGACTTTC. The encoded protein is CASSLAVIGANVLTF.

The chain links TRBV6-6 to TRBJ2-7; 7 bases match TRBD2. CDR1 and CDR2 (germline): MNHNY, SVGAGI (reference sequence). V dropped 0 bases and J dropped 8; count of bases not matched to a gene: 10. The length of the CDR3 is 15 residues. CDR3 nucleotide sequence: TGTGCCAGCAGTTACTCTGGCGGGAGTACCGGAAAGCAGTACTTC. Encoded protein: CASSYSGGSTGKQYF.

This clonotype was found a few times. This chain joins TRBV7-2 and TRBJ1-6; D remains ambiguous. The CDR3 is 17 residues long. V was cut by 0 bases and J by 0 bases, with 9 bases left in between. The germline gives CDR1 SGHTA, CDR2 FQGNSA. CDR3 sequence reads: CASSLARPSSYNSPLHF. CDR3 nucleotides: TGTGCCAGCAGCTTAGCGCGTCCTAGCTCCTATAATTCACCCCTCCACTTT. Using reference TRBV7-2 and TRBJ1-6 for the parts outside the CDR3, the full variable domain is GAGVSQSPSNKVTEKGKDVELRCDPISGHTALYWYRQSLGQGLEFLIYFQGNSAPDKSGLPSDRFSAERTGGSVSTLTIQRTQQEDSAVYLCASSLARPSSYNSPLHFGNGTRLTVT.

This clonotype came up a few times. This chain uses TRBV6-2 or TRBV6-3 with TRBJ2-7; 10 bases agree with TRBD1. V dropped 6 bases and J dropped 4; count of bases not matched to a gene: 9. CDR3 length equals 15 residues. Germline V gene data show CDR1 as MNHEY and CDR2 as SVGEGT. DNA for the CDR3: TGTGCCAGCAGCTCTTCCGGGACAGGGGCTTACGAGCAGTACTTC. The encoded protein is CASSSSGTGAYEQYF.

This clonotype was picked up a small number of times. The rearrangement links TRBV20-1 to TRBJ1-1; 9 bases fit TRBD1. Looked up from germline, CDR1 is DFQATT and CDR2 is SNEGSKA (reference sequence). Trimming removed 1 base from V and 4 bases from J; junction bases left unmatched: 10. CDR3 length equals 16 residues. The CDR3 sequence is CSARARDRETVTEAFF. CDR3 nucleotides: TGCAGTGCTAGAGCCAGGGACAGGGAAACGGTCACTGAAGCTTTCTTT.

This clonotype was seen at least ten times. The chain employs TRBV7-3 and TRBJ2-3; D remains unclear. The CDR3 loop spans 14 amino acids. The V gene's germline CDR1 is SGHTA and CDR2 FQGTGA. V was pared by 5 bases and J by 1 base, with 10 bases between. The CDR3 DNA reads as TGTGCCAGCAGCCCCCGGATGGGCACAGATACGCAGTATTTT. Translating gives CASSPRMGTDTQYF.

This clonotype was counted ten times or more. The rearrangement uses TRBV4-3 and TRBJ1-2, with D possibly matching TRBD1 (5 bases). The V gene lost 7 bases and the J gene lost 4 bases, with 13 bases spanning the gap. The CDR3 is 13 amino acids. Germline CDR1 is LGHNA and CDR2 is YSLEER. The CDR3 protein is CASKGAGGYGYTF. The CDR3 DNA sequence: TGCGCCAGCAAAGGGGCCGGAGGCTATGGCTACACCTTC.

A few counts support this clonotype. The CDR3 loop reads CASSQQGNTEAFF. Written as DNA, the CDR3 is TGTGCCAGCAGTCAACAGGGGAACACTGAAGCTTTCTTT. The genes are TRBV7-6 and TRBJ1-1, with D perhaps TRBD1 (6 bases). CDR3 size: 13 residues. The V end was cut by 6 bases, the J end by 1 base, with 9 bases between. The V gene's germline CDR1 is SGHVS and CDR2 FNYEAQ. Drawing the rest from reference TRBV7-6 and TRBJ1-1, the complete variable domain is GAGVSQSPRYKVTKRGQDVALRCDPISGHVSLYWYRQALGQGPEFLTYFNYEAQQDKSGLPNDRFSAERPEGSISTLTIQRTEQRDSAMYRCASSQQGNTEAFFGQGTRLTVV.

The chain links TRBV6-1 to TRBJ1-4; weak D call: TRBD1 (6 bases). In germline, CDR1 is MNHNS, CDR2 SASEGT. There are 17 residues in the CDR3. Trimming shortened V by 4 bases and J by 3 bases, and 18 bases separated the two germline ends. The CDR3 spells CASSGLLLGAANEKLFF. DNA of the CDR3: TGTGCCAGCAGTGGACTATTGCTGGGGGCGGCTAATGAAAAACTGTTTTTT.

This clonotype was observed many times. The chain combines TRBV28 with TRBJ2-1; 8 nucleotides agree with TRBD2. This CDR3 region has 15 residues. Trimming at V came to 3 bases and at J to 8 bases, leaving 9 bases not matched to a gene. CDR1 is MDHEN, CDR2 SYDVKM, per germline. CDR3 DNA sequence: TGTGCCAGCAGTTTGAGACTAGCGCCTCTCGATGAGCAGTTCTTC. Translation: CASSLRLAPLDEQFF.

This clonotype was counted many times. This chain uses TRBV7-2 with TRBJ2-3, with D uncertain. Germline V gives CDR1 SGHTA, CDR2 FQGNSA. This CDR3 contains 14 residues. The ends were cut back, 2 bases at V and 2 bases at J, with 8 bases in the middle. CDR3 sequence (DNA): TGTGCCAGCAGCTTAACTGTCCACACAGATACGCAGTATTTT. The encoded protein is CASSLTVHTDTQYF.

This clonotype occurred many times. This chain joins TRBV7-9 and TRBJ1-1; D unresolved. The CDR3 is 16 residues long. Germline CDR1 SEHNR, CDR2 FQNEAQ (reference sequence). Trimming pared 2 bases from V and 3 bases from J, leaving 16 bases between. CDR3 coding DNA: TGTGCCAGCAGCTTACTCCCGCGGTTCGCGGACACTGAAGCTTTCTTT. This sequence encodes CASSLLPRFADTEAFF.

In its sample, this clonotype was seen many times. V usage is TRBV28 and J usage is TRBJ2-1, with D maybe TRBD1 (6 bases). Germline-derived CDR1 and CDR2 are MDHEN and SYDVKM. This CDR3 spans 17 amino acids. The V end was cut by 3 bases, the J end by 3 bases, with 18 bases between. The CDR3 DNA follows: TGTGCCAGCAGTTTTCCCTCGCGGACAGTGGGCTACAATGAGCAGTTCTTC. Residues: CASSFPSRTVGYNEQFF.

V and J are TRBV3-1 and TRBJ1-4; D may be TRBD1 (6 bases). The CDR3 covers 13 residues. V was clipped by 4 bases and J by 7 bases, with 10 bases between them. Germline CDR1 reads LGHDT; CDR2 reads YNNKEL (reference sequence). The CDR3 nucleotides read TGTGCCAGCAGCCCCAGGACAGCTGAAAAACTGTTTTTT. It yields the protein CASSPRTAEKLFF.

This clonotype has at least ten counts. V usage is TRBV18 and J usage is TRBJ1-1; D not certain. V was cut by 3 bases and J by 6 bases, with 14 bases left in between. The CDR3 length is 14 residues. Germline CDR1 reads KGHSH; CDR2 reads LQKENI. This CDR3 is CASSPSATGAEAFF. The CDR3 DNA reads as TGTGCCAGCTCACCCTCCGCGACTGGCGCTGAAGCTTTCTTT.

V usage is TRBV27 and J usage is TRBJ2-7, with 8 positions matching TRBD2. The CDR3 sequence is 14 residues long. With 7 bases clipped from V and 1 base from J, the junction kept 6 bases outside the gene matches. Germline CDR1 reads MNHEY; CDR2 reads SMNVEV (reference sequence). As DNA, the CDR3 is TGTGCCAGCACAGGCGGCGGGAGGTCCTACGAGCAGTACTTC. This translates into CASTGGGRSYEQYF.

This clonotype was detected many times. The chain joins TRBV7-7 to TRBJ2-2, with 13 bases identical to TRBD2. This CDR3 has 16 residues. Germline V gene data show CDR1 as SSHAT and CDR2 as FNYEAQ (reference sequence). The junction had 5 bases not matched to a gene; V was cut back by 4 bases and J by 6 bases. The CDR3 here is CASSSIGLAGAGELFF. For the CDR3, the DNA is TGTGCCAGCAGCTCCATTGGACTAGCGGGAGCCGGGGAGCTGTTTTTT.

This clonotype was picked up one time. The chain recombines TRBV29-1 with TRBJ2-6; D is ambiguous. V gave up 3 bases and J gave up 2 bases, with 5 bases separating them. Germline V gene lookup returns CDR1 SQVTM and CDR2 ANQGSEA. The CDR3 loop spans 13 amino acids. CDR3 residues: CSVDAPGANVLTF. In nucleotides, the CDR3 is TGCAGCGTTGATGCACCTGGGGCCAACGTCCTGACTTTC.

In its sample, this clonotype was seen a few times. The rearrangement links TRBV29-1 to TRBJ2-7; D is possibly TRBD1 or TRBD2 (5 bases each). This CDR3 is built from 11 residues. The ends were cut back, 8 bases at V and 2 bases at J, with 10 bases in the middle. CDR1 is SQVTM and CDR2 is ANQGSEA in the germline V gene. In nucleotides, the CDR3 is TGCAGCCTGAAGGGACCCTACGAGCAGTACTTC. As protein: CSLKGPYEQYF.